The 28 T cell receptor beta chains reported below all come from one sample, sequenced in a study of T cells after yellow fever vaccination. TCRdb analysed the 5' RACE reads with MiXCR anew, one entry per CDR3 protein. The data show approximately 600,000 distinct CDR3 sequences, roughly an eighth seen once. Sequencing was performed on PBMCs, taken on the day of the yellow fever booster vaccination. The source is a young man who received the YFV17D yellow fever vaccine.

Note on this clonotype: The DNA is left out, because the CDR3 cannot be placed on it with certainty; the CDR3 is given as TCRdb lists it. V gene TRBV7-2 combines with J gene TRBJ2-1; the tabulated D call, TRBD2, remains unverified against the DNA. CDR1 SGHTA and CDR2 FQGNSA come from the germline V gene. Termini included, the CDR3 measures 13 amino acids. CDR3 sequence reads: CASSLTWGSGSFF.

This clonotype was detected only a few times. This chain uses TRBV6-2 or TRBV6-3 with TRBJ1-5; possibly TRBD1 for D (6 bases). V shed 2 bases and J shed 2 bases, with 19 bases lying between them. Per the germline V gene, CDR1 is MNHEY and CDR2 is SVGEGT. The CDR3 has 18 amino acids. The CDR3 DNA follows: TGTGCCAGCAGTTACCCCAACGGCCAACAGGGACGCAATCAGCCCCAGCATTTT. It translates to CASSYPNGQQGRNQPQHF.

This clonotype was found many times. The chain carries TRBV7-2 and TRBJ2-7; 8 nucleotides line up with TRBD2. Germline loops: CDR1 SGHTA, CDR2 FQGNSA. The CDR3 extends over 14 amino acids. The J segment lost 2 bases and the V segment lost 4 bases, leaving 4 bases of the junction unmatched. This CDR3 reads CASSSNSGAYEQYF. Written as DNA, the CDR3 is TGTGCCAGCAGCTCGAATAGCGGGGCCTACGAGCAGTACTTC.

This clonotype came up once. The chain couples TRBV25-1 to TRBJ2-7; 8 bases line up with TRBD2. CDR1 MGHDK and CDR2 SYGVNS come from the germline V gene. Trimming took 4 bases from V and 7 from J; bases not matched to a gene: 9. The CDR3 length is 14 residues. CDR3 nucleotide sequence: TGTGCCAGCAGTGTGTCCGGGAGGGCCAAAGAGCAGTACTTC. Its protein is CASSVSGRAKEQYF.

This clonotype has a handful of counts. The chain joins TRBV20-1 to TRBJ1-1, with D unclear. Trimming removed 1 base from V and 8 bases from J, with 17 bases in between. CDR1 is DFQATT and CDR2 is SNEGSKA in the germline V gene (reference sequence). This CDR3 is built from 14 residues. Written as DNA, the CDR3 is TGCAGTGCTAGAGGTAAAGGGATCTCTTGGGAAGCTTTCTTT. Translating gives CSARGKGISWEAFF.

This clonotype was counted only a few times. This rearrangement joins TRBV7-2 to TRBJ2-7, with a possible D match to TRBD1 (6 bases). Trimming left V 2 bases short and J 1 base short, with 15 bases between. The germline gives CDR1 SGHTA, CDR2 FQGNSA. The CDR3 totals 16 residues. Written as DNA, the CDR3 is TGTGCCAGCAGCTTACAGGGGCCGCCAGGTTCCTACGAGCAGTACTTC. It translates to CASSLQGPPGSYEQYF.

In its sample, this clonotype was seen once. A much more abundant neighbour one base away suggests this may be a read error. The chain joins TRBV20-1 to TRBJ2-3; the D call may be TRBD1 or TRBD2 (5 bases each). Germline V gives CDR1 DFQATT, CDR2 SNEGSKA (reference sequence). The CDR3 length is 15 residues. Here the CDR3 reads CSTRDVVTVTDTQYF. The CDR3 DNA sequence: TGCAGTACTAGAGATGTGGTGACAGTCACAGATACGCAGTATTTT.

This clonotype was counted only a few times. The chain's CDR3 is CASSHGLAGETQYF. The CDR3, as DNA: TGCGCCAGCAGCCACGGACTAGCAGGAGAGACCCAGTACTTC. This chain joins TRBV4-3 and TRBJ2-5; 8 bases agree with TRBD2. Germline trimming cut 3 bases from V and 4 bases from J; bases unmatched to any gene: 4. The CDR3 length is 14 residues. The germline V gene has CDR1 LGHNA and CDR2 YSLEER.

CDR3 bases: TGTGCCAGCAGCTTTGGGGCTAGCAGGGGCGGGGAGCAGTTCTTC. This encodes CASSFGASRGGEQFF. The chain joins TRBV11-3 to TRBJ2-1, with D tentatively TRBD1 (6 bases). This CDR3 is built from 15 residues. Per germline, CDR1 SGHNT and CDR2 YENEEA. V was shortened by 3 bases and J by 10 bases, with 19 bases between the two germline ends.

This clonotype occurred many times. DNA of the CDR3: TGTGCCAGCAGTACCGGAGGTTCCTACAATGAGCAGTTCTTC. This codes for CASSTGGSYNEQFF. The V and J genes are TRBV12-3 or TRBV12-4 and TRBJ2-1, with D possibly being TRBD2 (5 bases). Trimming left V 5 bases short and J 1 base short, with 9 bases between. There are 14 residues in the CDR3.

This clonotype was recorded a few times. The chain couples TRBV11-2 to TRBJ2-1; 13 bases agree with TRBD2. Losses at the gene ends were 7 bases for V and 5 bases for J; bases not matched to a gene: 5. CDR3 length equals 15 residues. Looked up from germline, CDR1 is SGHAT and CDR2 is FQNNGV. The CDR3 coding sequence is TGTGCCAGCACCTGGGGACTAGCGGGGCACAATGAGCAGTTCTTC. Protein product: CASTWGLAGHNEQFF.

This clonotype has a handful of counts. The V gene is TRBV7-8, the J gene TRBJ2-1; 9 nucleotides agree with TRBD2. CDR3 length: 17 residues. Trimming at V came to 5 bases and at J to 6 bases, leaving 14 bases not matched to a gene. Germline loops: CDR1 SGHVS, CDR2 FQNEAQ. DNA for the CDR3: TGTGCCAGCAGCGTCGGGCGCGGGAGGGCCTCGAGCAATGAGCAGTTCTTC. Amino acid sequence: CASSVGRGRASSNEQFF.

The gene calls are TRBV6-1 and TRBJ1-1; D is unresolved. Trimming removed 7 bases from V and 8 bases from J, with 17 bases in between. The CDR3 runs to 13 residues. The germline CDR1 and CDR2 sequences are MNHNS and SASEGT. CDR3 loop: CASTTEGWGEAFF. The CDR3 DNA is TGTGCCAGCACCACCGAGGGATGGGGAGAAGCTTTCTTT.

The V and J genes are TRBV5-6 and TRBJ1-3; weak D call: TRBD1 (6 bases). Trimming shortened V by 6 bases and J by 0 bases, and 13 bases separated the two germline ends. Looked up from germline, CDR1 is SGHDT and CDR2 is YYEEEE. This CDR3 comprises 15 residues. CDR3 loop: CASTKTGTSGNTIYF. The CDR3 DNA is TGTGCCAGCACTAAGACAGGAACCTCTGGAAACACCATATATTTT.

This clonotype has just a few counts. The chain combines TRBV4-2 with TRBJ2-7; perhaps TRBD2 as D (9 bases). In germline, CDR1 is LGHNA, CDR2 YNFKEQ. V lost 6 bases and J lost 2, with 29 bases in between. CDR3 length: 19 amino acids. CDR3 protein: CASRIQRGGEGQETYEQYF. CDR3 coding DNA: TGTGCCAGCAGGATTCAACGCGGGGGGGAGGGACAGGAGACCTACGAGCAGTACTTC.

The rearrangement uses TRBV10-3 and TRBJ2-6; TRBD2 aligns across 12 bases. Germline CDR1 reads ENHRY; CDR2 reads SYGVKD. The CDR3 is 21 residues long. V gave up 3 bases and J gave up 0 bases; unmatched junction bases: 12. The CDR3, as DNA: TGTGCCATCAGTGAACCGACTAGCGGGAGAGTCGGGGGCTCTGGGGCCAACGTCCTGACTTTC. This encodes CAISEPTSGRVGGSGANVLTF.

This clonotype was picked up a small number of times. V usage is TRBV19 and J usage is TRBJ1-1; 8 bases are shared with TRBD1. Germline V gene sequence: CDR1 LNHDA, CDR2 SQIVND (reference sequence). V shed 1 base, J shed 1 base, and the junction held 5 bases outside the gene matches. The CDR3 totals 16 residues. The CDR3 DNA reads TGTGCCAGTAGTATAGGGCAGGGGGCCTCGAACACTGAAGCTTTCTTT. As protein: CASSIGQGASNTEAFF.

This clonotype was observed a handful of times. The chain employs TRBV10-2 and TRBJ1-5; D remains unclear. The CDR3 spans 14 residues. The V and J ends lost 4 bases and 2 bases respectively, with 9 bases between them. Germline V gives CDR1 WSHSY, CDR2 SAAADI. The CDR3 DNA follows: TGCGCCAGCAGTGCGAGTCCCGGCAATCAGCCCCAGCATTTT. This codes for CASSASPGNQPQHF.

This clonotype has more than one count but fewer than ten. The CDR3 DNA is TGTGCCAGCAGTTACACCAGCTTCTATGGCTACACCTTC. Residues: CASSYTSFYGYTF. The V and J genes are TRBV6-5 and TRBJ1-2; no reliable D call. V lost 2 bases to trimming and J lost 4 bases, with 8 bases between them. Germline V CDR1 and CDR2: MNHEY, SVGAGI. There are 13 residues in the CDR3.

This clonotype was seen many times. V is TRBV3-1 and J is TRBJ2-1, with 7 nucleotides matching TRBD2. The germline CDR1 and CDR2 sequences are LGHDT and YNNKEL (reference sequence). The CDR3 is 14 amino acids. The trim removed 5 bases at V and 9 bases at J, leaving 10 bases unmatched. The CDR3 region is CASSRRLALGEQFF. The DNA of the CDR3 is TGTGCCAGCAGCAGACGACTAGCTCTTGGTGAGCAGTTCTTC.

V is TRBV10-1 and J is TRBJ2-3; D not resolved. The V gene's germline CDR1 is WNHNN and CDR2 SYGVQD (reference sequence). Trimming left V 0 bases short and J 9 bases short, with 16 bases between. The CDR3 runs 15 residues. The CDR3 protein is CASSESRPDSMTQYF. The CDR3 DNA reads as TGCGCCAGCAGTGAGTCGAGGCCAGACTCCATGACGCAGTATTTT.

This clonotype was counted between two and nine times. The rearrangement joins TRBV12-3 or TRBV12-4 to TRBJ2-3; D gene uncertain. V was trimmed by 8 bases and J by 1 base, leaving 13 bases between them. The CDR3 length is 14 residues. The CDR3 bases are TGTGCCAGCCGGTTGTTGGTTGGCACAGATACGCAGTATTTT. It encodes CASRLLVGTDTQYF.

This clonotype was seen more than once but under ten times. The gene calls are TRBV4-3 and TRBJ2-7, with 7 positions matching TRBD2. The CDR3 covers 14 residues. The germline CDR1 and CDR2 sequences are LGHNA and YSLEER. The J segment lost 2 bases and the V segment lost 5 bases, leaving 6 bases of the junction unmatched. The CDR3: CASSASSGTYEQYF. For the CDR3, the DNA is TGCGCCAGCAGCGCGTCTAGCGGAACCTACGAGCAGTACTTC.

This clonotype occurred a few times. This chain connects TRBV15 to TRBJ2-1; TRBD2 matches 9 bases. V was pared by 1 base and J by 8 bases, with 6 bases of the junction left unmatched. The V gene's germline CDR1 is LNHNV and CDR2 YYDKDF (reference sequence). The CDR3 runs 15 residues. In DNA form, the CDR3 reads TGTGCCACCAGCAGAGTAAGCGGGAGGATGGATGAGCAGTTCTTC. The encoded protein is CATSRVSGRMDEQFF.

The V and J genes are TRBV6-5 and TRBJ1-6; the D is unclear. CDR1 is MNHEY and CDR2 is SVGAGI in the germline V gene. Trimming took off 2 bases at V and 0 bases at J, with 8 bases between the two ends. The CDR3 loop spans 16 amino acids. CDR3: CASSYDGRSYNSPLHF. The CDR3 DNA follows: TGTGCCAGCAGTTACGACGGGCGCTCCTATAATTCACCCCTCCACTTT.

The chain is built from TRBV6-2 or TRBV6-3 and TRBJ2-7; 11 bases agree with TRBD2. CDR1 and CDR2 from the germline V gene are MNHEY and SVGEGT. This CDR3 comprises 15 residues. Trimming removed 5 bases from V and 6 bases from J; junction bases left unmatched: 9. CDR3 in DNA: TGTGCCAGCAGTCGAACACTAGCGGGAGCCGGCGAGCAGTACTTC. This encodes CASSRTLAGAGEQYF.

V and J are TRBV6-5 and TRBJ2-1; D unclear. CDR1 MNHEY and CDR2 SVGAGI come from the germline V gene. The CDR3 runs 15 residues. The ends were cut back, 3 bases at V and 1 base at J, with 10 bases in the middle. Here the CDR3 DNA reads TGTGCCAGCAGTTATGGGGAAGGGTCCTACAATGAGCAGTTCTTC. Translation gives CASSYGEGSYNEQFF.

The chain is built from TRBV4-3 and TRBJ2-7; tentative D call: TRBD1 (5 bases). The CDR3 runs to 13 residues. The V end lost 4 bases, the J end lost 6 bases, and 13 bases lay between the germline ends. In germline, CDR1 is LGHNA, CDR2 YSLEER. This CDR3 reads CASSRGHPGEQYF. The CDR3 coding sequence is TGCGCCAGCAGCCGGGGCCACCCAGGCGAGCAGTACTTC.